What follows are 4 T cell receptor beta chains derived from one specimen sequenced in a study of cytomegalovirus exposure and HLA in healthy donors (dated by TCRdb to about 2017). Library method: the immunoSEQ multiplex PCR assay. As stored in TCRdb, this immuneACCESS dataset retains in-frame rearrangements with V and J assigned. A fraction of the clones does not appear; measured against another copy, unresolved V genes explain less than half of the discrepancy, and the remainder lacks a known reason. The sample table holds 150,000 or so clones, of which 75% to 90% were seen once. The top ten clonotypes cover about a fifth of the sample. Input material: PBMCs. Receptors were obtained from a man aged 18 to 30 in good health and CMV-seropositive.

This chain connects TRBV5-1 to TRBJ2-3; no clear D. CDR1 is SGHRS, CDR2 YFSETQ, per germline. Between the trimmed V and J ends, which lost 2 bases and 1 base, there was a span of 8 bases. The length of the CDR3 is 14 residues. CDR3 bases: TGCGCCAGCAGCTTCGTATCAGGCACAGATACGCAGTATTTT. Protein: CASSFVSGTDTQYF. Drawing the rest from reference TRBV5-1 and TRBJ2-3, the complete variable domain is KAGVTQTPRYLIKTRGQQVTLSCSPISGHRSVSWYQQTPGQGLQFLFEYFSETQRNKGNFPGRFSGRQFSNSRSEMNVSTLELGDSALYLCASSFVSGTDTQYFGPGTRLTVL.

V is TRBV7-6 and J is TRBJ1-5; 10 bases are shared with TRBD1. In germline, CDR1 is SGHVS, CDR2 FNYEAQ. The CDR3 spans 14 residues. The ends lost 3 bases at V and 6 bases at J; junction bases unmatched: 2. CDR3 loop: CASSLRTGGQPQHF. CDR3 DNA: TGTGCCAGCAGCTTGAGGACAGGGGGTCAGCCCCAGCATTTT.

This chain joins TRBV29-1 and TRBJ2-3; 11 positions match TRBD2. Per germline, CDR1 SQVTM and CDR2 ANQGSEA. The J segment lost 3 bases and the V segment lost 4 bases, leaving 3 bases of the junction unmatched. This CDR3 has 14 amino acids. CDR3 in DNA: TGCAGCGTTGGAGGACTAGCGGGTACAGATACGCAGTATTTT. Protein sequence: CSVGGLAGTDTQYF.

There are a few counts of this clone. The chain recombines TRBV7-8 with TRBJ2-1; 12 bases align to TRBD2. Trimming at V came to 1 base and at J to 0 bases, leaving 10 bases not matched to a gene. The germline V gene has CDR1 SGHVS and CDR2 FQNEAQ. The CDR3 runs 20 residues. Here the CDR3 reads CASSLEILAGGIGSYNEQFF. DNA for the CDR3: TGTGCCAGCAGCTTAGAGATACTAGCGGGAGGTATCGGCTCCTACAATGAGCAGTTCTTC.